This TCR beta chain was sequenced for a study of cytomegalovirus exposure and HLA in healthy donors. The germline V gene has CDR1 KGHSH and CDR2 LQKENI. J gave up 4 bases and V 1 base, and 9 bases lay outside the gene matches. This CDR3 spans 16 amino acids. The PCR had 60 Vbeta and 13 Jbeta primers. Sequencing was performed with immunoSEQ multiplex PCR; in TCRdb, only in-frame clones are kept and a portion is missing. The sample contains roughly 200,000 clones, around 76% of which appear only once. The material sequenced was PBMCs. This chain connects TRBV18 to TRBJ1-2, with TRBD1 matching 7 bases. The source is a man aged 25-40 years in good health and CMV-seronegative. The CDR3 DNA reads as TGTGCCAGCTCACCACTCAAAGGACAGGAGCTCTATGGCTACACCTTC. It is translated as CASSPLKGQELYGYTF.